This T cell receptor (beta chain) was profiled in a study of cytomegalovirus exposure and HLA in healthy donors. Findings of the study overall: In presence/absence analyses, roughly uniform sequencing depth across donors was assumed.

Of note for this clone: Its specificity is not known.

Primers: 60 Vbeta forward and 13 Jbeta reverse. The table came from immunoSEQ multiplex PCR; TCRdb's copy has only in-frame clones and leaves some out. The table records roughly 180,000 clones, under 80% of them present only once. The V end was cut by 0 bases, the J end by 3 bases, with 5 bases between. The CDR3 has 13 amino acids. Germline loops: CDR1 SEHNR, CDR2 FQNEAQ (reference sequence). Sequenced input: PBMCs. This TCR derives from a woman in her forties or fifties in good health and CMV-seropositive. The chain couples TRBV7-9 to TRBJ1-2; D unclear. CDR3 residues: CASSLAQDYGYTF. In DNA, the CDR3 is TGTGCCAGCAGCTTAGCGCAGGACTATGGCTACACCTTC.